One TCR beta chain is described in this entry. The antigen remains undetermined. This sample is drawn from a study of blood T cells in healthy people across ages. Broader study findings: Naive CD4+ cells and diversity were both higher in long-lived donors than in aged donors. The percentage of naive T cells correlated strongly with TCR beta diversity.

The use of a sample-barcoded 5' primer and a J-beta primer mix characterized a second PCR of roughly 7 to 11 cycles. The template-switch adaptor, which had 12 random nucleotides, put a tag on each cDNA molecule. TCRdb analysed the 5' RACE reads with MiXCR anew, one entry per CDR3 protein. Among about 1.4 million distinct CDR3 sequences listed, 55% to 75% were seen once. Per-sample yields of isolated PBMCs were at least 6.5 million. This CDR3 region has 11 residues. Germline CDR1 and CDR2: MNHEY and SVGAGI. J gave up 11 bases and V 11 bases, and 6 bases lay outside the gene matches. The sample was blood. The chain uses TRBV6-5 and TRBJ2-5; 12 bases are a match to TRBD2. This receptor was identified in a young man in good health. In nucleotides, the CDR3 is TGTGCCGCCGGACTAGCGGGAAAGCAGTACTTC. Residues: CAAGLAGKQYF.